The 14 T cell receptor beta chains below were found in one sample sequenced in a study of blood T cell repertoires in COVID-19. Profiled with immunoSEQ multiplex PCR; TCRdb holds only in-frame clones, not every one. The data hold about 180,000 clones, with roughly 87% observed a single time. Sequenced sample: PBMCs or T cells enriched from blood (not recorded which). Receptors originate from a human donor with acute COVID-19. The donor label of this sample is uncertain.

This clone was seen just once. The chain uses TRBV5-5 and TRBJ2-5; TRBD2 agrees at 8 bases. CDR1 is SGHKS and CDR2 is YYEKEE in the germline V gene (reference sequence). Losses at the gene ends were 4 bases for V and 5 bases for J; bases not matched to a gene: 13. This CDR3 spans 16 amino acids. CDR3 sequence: CASSATGTSRLETQYF. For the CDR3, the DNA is TGTGCCAGCAGCGCAACCGGGACTAGTAGGCTCGAGACCCAGTACTTC.

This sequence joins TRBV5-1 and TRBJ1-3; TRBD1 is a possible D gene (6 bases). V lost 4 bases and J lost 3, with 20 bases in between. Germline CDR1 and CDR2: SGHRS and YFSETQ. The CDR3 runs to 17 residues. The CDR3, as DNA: TGCGCCAGCAGCCAATTCGGAACAGGGTTAGGTGGAAACACCATATATTTT. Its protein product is CASSQFGTGLGGNTIYF.

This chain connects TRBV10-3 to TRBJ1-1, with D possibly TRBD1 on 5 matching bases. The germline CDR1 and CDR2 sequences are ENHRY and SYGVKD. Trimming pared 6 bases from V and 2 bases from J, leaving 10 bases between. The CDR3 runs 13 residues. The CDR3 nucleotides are TGTGCCATCAGCGTCGGGGGAAACACTGAAGCTTTCTTT. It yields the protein CAISVGGNTEAFF.

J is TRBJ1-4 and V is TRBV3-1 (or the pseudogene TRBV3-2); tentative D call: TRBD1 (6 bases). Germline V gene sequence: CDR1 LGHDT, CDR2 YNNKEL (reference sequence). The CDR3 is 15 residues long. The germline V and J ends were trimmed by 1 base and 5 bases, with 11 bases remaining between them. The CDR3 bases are TGTGCCAGCAGCCAAGGAGGGGGGGCGAATGAAAAACTGTTTTTT. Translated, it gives CASSQGGGANEKLFF.

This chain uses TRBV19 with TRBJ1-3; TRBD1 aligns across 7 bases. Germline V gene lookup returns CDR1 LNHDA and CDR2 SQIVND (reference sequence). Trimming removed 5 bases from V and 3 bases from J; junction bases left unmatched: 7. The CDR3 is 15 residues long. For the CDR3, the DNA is TGTGCCAGTAGTTCCCAAGACAGGGTTGGAAACACCATATATTTT. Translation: CASSSQDRVGNTIYF.

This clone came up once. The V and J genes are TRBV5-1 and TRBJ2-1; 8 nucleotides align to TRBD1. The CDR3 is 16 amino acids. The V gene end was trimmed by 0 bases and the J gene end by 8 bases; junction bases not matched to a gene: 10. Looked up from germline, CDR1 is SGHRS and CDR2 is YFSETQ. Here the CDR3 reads CASSLGGRGHGDEQFF. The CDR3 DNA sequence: TGCGCCAGCAGCTTGGGGGGCAGGGGGCACGGCGATGAGCAGTTCTTC.

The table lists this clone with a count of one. CDR3 sequence: CASSQGTGVEKLFF. CDR3 sequence (DNA): TGTGCCAGCAGCCAGGGGACAGGGGTTGAAAAACTGTTTTTT. The chain carries TRBV14 and TRBJ1-4, with 10 bases aligning to TRBD1. The CDR3 consists of 14 residues. The V gene's germline CDR1 is SGHDN and CDR2 FVKESK. V lost 3 bases and J lost 7; bases outside the gene matches: 2.

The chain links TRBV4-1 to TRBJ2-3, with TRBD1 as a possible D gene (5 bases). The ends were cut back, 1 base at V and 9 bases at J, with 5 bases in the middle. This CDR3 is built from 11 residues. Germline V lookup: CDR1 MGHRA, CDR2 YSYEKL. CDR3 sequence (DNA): TGCGCCAGCAGCCAAGCAGGGACGCAGTATTTT. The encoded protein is CASSQAGTQYF.

The CDR3 DNA sequence: TGTGCCAGCCAGGGGGACACTGAAGCTTTCTTT. Encoded protein: CASQGDTEAFF. The gene calls are TRBV12-3 or TRBV12-4 and TRBJ1-1; 7 bases map to TRBD1. There are 11 residues in the CDR3. Trimming took 8 bases from V and 3 from J; bases not matched to a gene: 0.

The CDR3: CASSENNYGYTF. Written as DNA, the CDR3 is TGTGCCAGCAGTGAAAACAATTATGGCTACACCTTC. This chain connects TRBV6-1 to TRBJ1-2; D gene uncertain. Germline CDR1 reads MNHNS; CDR2 reads SASEGT. The CDR3 spans 12 residues. V lost 2 bases, J lost 5 bases, and 6 bases lay in between.

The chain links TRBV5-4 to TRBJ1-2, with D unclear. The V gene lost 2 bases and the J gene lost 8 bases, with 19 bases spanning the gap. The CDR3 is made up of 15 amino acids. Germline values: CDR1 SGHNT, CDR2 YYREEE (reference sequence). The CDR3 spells CASSFEHPRTGGYTF. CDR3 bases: TGTGCCAGCAGCTTCGAGCATCCCCGGACTGGGGGCTACACCTTC. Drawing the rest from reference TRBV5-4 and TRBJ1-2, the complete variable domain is ETGVTQSPTHLIKTRGQQVTLRCSSQSGHNTVSWYQQALGQGPQFIFQYYREEENGRGNFPPRFSGLQFPNYSSELNVNALELDDSALYLCASSFEHPRTGGYTFGSGTRLTVV.

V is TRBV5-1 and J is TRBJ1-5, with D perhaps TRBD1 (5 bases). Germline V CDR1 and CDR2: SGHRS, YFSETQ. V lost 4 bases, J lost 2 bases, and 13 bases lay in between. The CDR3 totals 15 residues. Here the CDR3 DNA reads TGCGCCAGCAGCCCCATACCGACAGGCAATCAGCCCCAGCATTTT. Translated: CASSPIPTGNQPQHF.

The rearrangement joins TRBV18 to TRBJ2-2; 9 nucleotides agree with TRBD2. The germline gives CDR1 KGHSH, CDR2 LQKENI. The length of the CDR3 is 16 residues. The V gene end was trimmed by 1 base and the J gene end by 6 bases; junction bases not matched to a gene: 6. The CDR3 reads CASSPLGTSRPGELFF. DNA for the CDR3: TGTGCCAGCTCACCACTCGGGACTAGCCGGCCCGGGGAGCTGTTTTTT.

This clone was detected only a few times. The CDR3: CASSQEGHLGGDTIYF. As DNA, the CDR3 is TGTGCCAGCAGCCAAGAGGGGCATCTCGGCGGGGACACCATATATTTT. The chain couples TRBV4-2 to TRBJ1-3; the D gene is possibly TRBD1 (5 bases). The V gene's germline CDR1 is LGHNA and CDR2 YNFKEQ. This CDR3 spans 16 amino acids. V was pared by 0 bases and J by 8 bases, with 17 bases between.